A selection of T cell receptor beta chains follows, all from one sample in a study of cytomegalovirus exposure and HLA in healthy donors. TCRdb keeps only in-frame clones here, not all; method: immunoSEQ multiplex PCR. The sample includes roughly 62,000 clones, more than 85% of them seen just once. Sequenced input: PBMCs. The receptors were gathered from a woman in her 30s in good health and CMV-seronegative. The CDR3 runs from the conserved cysteine through the conserved F or W. Each record gives: V gene, J gene, D gene, clone size, CDR3 protein, CDR3 DNA. A D gene is named only where the DNA matches it firmly. A row's size may be missing; if present it is once, few, many or a size class.

TRBV11-3,TRBJ2-1,-,-,CASSLSGIEQFF,TGTGCCAGCAGCTTAAGCGGAATTGAGCAGTTCTTC
TRBV12-5,TRBJ2-1,TRBD2,-,CASGPEGGGSYNEQFF,TGTGCTAGTGGCCCGGAAGGAGGCGGGAGTTACAATGAGCAGTTCTTC
TRBV18,TRBJ2-5,-,-,CASSPPPLETQYF,TGTGCCAGCTCACCACCCCCTCTGGAGACCCAGTACTTC
TRBV19,TRBJ2-7,-,-,CASSPLDRRNEQYF,TGTGCCAGTAGTCCACTAGACAGGAGAAACGAGCAGTACTTC
TRBV5-1,TRBJ2-7,TRBD2,-,CASNSGTSSYEQYF,TGCGCCAGCAACTCCGGGACTAGCTCCTACGAGCAGTACTTC
TRBV7-3,TRBJ2-3,TRBD2,-,CASSPRESDTQYF,TGTGCCAGCAGCCCGCGGGAGTCTGATACGCAGTATTTT
TRBV18,TRBJ2-7,-,-,CASSPDSSGIGLYPYEQYF,TGTGCCAGCTCACCCGATTCTAGTGGAATAGGTCTGTATCCCTACGAGCAGTACTTC
TRBV7-3,TRBJ2-5,TRBD2,-,CASSLWGGQETQYF,TGTGCCAGCAGCTTATGGGGGGGGCAAGAGACCCAGTACTTC
TRBV27,TRBJ1-1,-,-,CASSHNTEAFF,TGTGCCAGCAGTCATAACACTGAAGCTTTCTTT
TRBV6-1,TRBJ1-2,-,few,CASSERGQQVDGYTF,TGTGCCAGCAGTGAACGAGGACAGCAAGTGGATGGCTACACCTTC
TRBV27,TRBJ2-7,-,-,CASSLYQGIGEQYF,TGTGCCAGCAGTTTATACCAGGGGATTGGGGAGCAGTACTTC